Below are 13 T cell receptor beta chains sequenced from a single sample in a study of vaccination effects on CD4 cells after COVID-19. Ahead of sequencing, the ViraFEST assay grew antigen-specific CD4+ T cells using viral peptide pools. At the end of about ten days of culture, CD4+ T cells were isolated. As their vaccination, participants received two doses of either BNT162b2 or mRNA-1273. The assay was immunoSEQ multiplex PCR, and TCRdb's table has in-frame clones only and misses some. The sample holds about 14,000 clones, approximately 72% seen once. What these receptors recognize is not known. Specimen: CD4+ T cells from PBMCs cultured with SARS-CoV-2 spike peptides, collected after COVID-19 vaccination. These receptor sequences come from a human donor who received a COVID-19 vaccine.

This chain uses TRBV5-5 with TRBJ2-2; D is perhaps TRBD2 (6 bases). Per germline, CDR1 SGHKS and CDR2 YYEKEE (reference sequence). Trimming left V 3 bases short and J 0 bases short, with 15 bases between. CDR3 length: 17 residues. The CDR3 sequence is CASSWGVFGSNTGELFF. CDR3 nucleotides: TGTGCCAGCAGCTGGGGGGTCTTCGGATCGAACACCGGGGAGCTGTTTTTT. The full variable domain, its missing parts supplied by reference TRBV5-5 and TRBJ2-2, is DAGVTQSPTHLIKTRGQQVTLRCSPISGHKSVSWYQQVLGQGPQFIFQYYEKEERGRGNFPDRFSARQFPNYSSELNVNALLLGDSALYLCASSWGVFGSNTGELFFGEGSRLTVL.

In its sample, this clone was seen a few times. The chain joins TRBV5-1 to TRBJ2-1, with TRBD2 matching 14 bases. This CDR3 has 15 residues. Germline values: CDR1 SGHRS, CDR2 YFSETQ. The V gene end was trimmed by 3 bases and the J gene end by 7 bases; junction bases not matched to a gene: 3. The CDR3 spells CASSSGLAGVNEQFF. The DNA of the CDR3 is TGCGCCAGCAGCTCGGGACTAGCGGGGGTGAATGAGCAGTTCTTC.

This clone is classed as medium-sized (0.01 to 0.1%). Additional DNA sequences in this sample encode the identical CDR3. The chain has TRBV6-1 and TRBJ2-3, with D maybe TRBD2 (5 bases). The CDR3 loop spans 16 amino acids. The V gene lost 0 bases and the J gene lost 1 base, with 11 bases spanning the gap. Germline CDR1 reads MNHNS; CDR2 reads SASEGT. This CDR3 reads CASSEARLAGTDTQYF. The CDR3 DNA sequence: TGTGCCAGCAGTGAAGCACGGCTAGCTGGCACAGATACGCAGTATTTT.

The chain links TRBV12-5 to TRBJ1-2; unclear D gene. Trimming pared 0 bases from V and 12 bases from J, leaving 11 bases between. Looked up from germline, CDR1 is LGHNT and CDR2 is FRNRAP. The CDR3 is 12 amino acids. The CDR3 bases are TGTGCTAGTGGTTTGGTACGGACTGACAACACCTTC. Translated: CASGLVRTDNTF.

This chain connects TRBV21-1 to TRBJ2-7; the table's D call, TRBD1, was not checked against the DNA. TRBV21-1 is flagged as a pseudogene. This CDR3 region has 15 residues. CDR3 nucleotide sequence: TGTGCCAGCAGCAACCCGGGACAGGGAGTTTTCGAGCAGTACTTC. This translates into CASSNPGQGVFEQYF.

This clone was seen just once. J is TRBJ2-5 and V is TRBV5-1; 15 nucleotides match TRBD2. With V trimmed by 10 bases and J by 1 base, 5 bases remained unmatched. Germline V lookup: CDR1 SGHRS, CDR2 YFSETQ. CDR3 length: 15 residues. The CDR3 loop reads CASRTSGGGQETQYF. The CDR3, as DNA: TGCGCCTCACGGACTAGCGGGGGGGGCCAAGAGACCCAGTACTTC.

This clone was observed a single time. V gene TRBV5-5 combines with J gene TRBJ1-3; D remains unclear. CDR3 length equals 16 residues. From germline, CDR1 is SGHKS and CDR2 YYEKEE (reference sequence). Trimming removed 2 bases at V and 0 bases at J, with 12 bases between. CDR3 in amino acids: CASSFTAPYSGNTIYF. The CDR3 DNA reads TGTGCCAGCAGCTTTACAGCACCATACTCTGGAAACACCATATATTTT.

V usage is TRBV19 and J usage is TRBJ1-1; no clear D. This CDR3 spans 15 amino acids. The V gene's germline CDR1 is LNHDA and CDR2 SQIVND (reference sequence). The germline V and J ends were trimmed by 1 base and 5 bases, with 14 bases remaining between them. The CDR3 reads CASSIGRSGRTEAFF. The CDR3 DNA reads TGTGCCAGTAGTATAGGAAGGTCGGGTAGGACTGAAGCTTTCTTT.

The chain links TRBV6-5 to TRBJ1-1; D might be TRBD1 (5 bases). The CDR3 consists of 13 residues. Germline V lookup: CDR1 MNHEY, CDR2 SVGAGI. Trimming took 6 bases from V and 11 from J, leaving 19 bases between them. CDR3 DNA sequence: TGTGCCAGCAGCCGAGGGGCCCGGGGTTCGGCTTTCTTT. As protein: CASSRGARGSAFF.

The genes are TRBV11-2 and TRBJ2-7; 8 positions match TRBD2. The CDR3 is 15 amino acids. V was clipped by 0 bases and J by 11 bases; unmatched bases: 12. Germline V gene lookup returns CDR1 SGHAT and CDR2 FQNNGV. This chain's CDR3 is CASSLDPGGAGMKYF. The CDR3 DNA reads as TGTGCCAGCAGCTTAGATCCGGGGGGGGCAGGAATGAAGTACTTC.

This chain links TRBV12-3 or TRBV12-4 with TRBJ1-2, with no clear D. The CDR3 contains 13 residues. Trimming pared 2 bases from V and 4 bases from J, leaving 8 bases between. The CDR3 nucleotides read TGTGCCAGCAGTTTAAACCGGGCCTATGGCTACACCTTC. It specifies CASSLNRAYGYTF.

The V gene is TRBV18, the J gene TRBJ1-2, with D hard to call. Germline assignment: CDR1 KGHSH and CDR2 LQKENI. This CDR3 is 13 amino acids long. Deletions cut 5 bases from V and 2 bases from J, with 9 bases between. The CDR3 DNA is TGTGCCAGCTCAGAACAGTCCAACTATGGCTACACCTTC. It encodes CASSEQSNYGYTF.

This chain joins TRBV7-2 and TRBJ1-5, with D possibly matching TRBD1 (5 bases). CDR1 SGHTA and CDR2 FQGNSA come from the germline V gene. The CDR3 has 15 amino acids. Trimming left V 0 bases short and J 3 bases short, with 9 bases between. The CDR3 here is CASSLAGGDNQPQHF. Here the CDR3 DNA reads TGTGCCAGCAGCTTAGCCGGGGGGGACAATCAGCCCCAGCATTTT. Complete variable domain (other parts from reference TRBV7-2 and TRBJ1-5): GAGVSQSPSNKVTEKGKDVELRCDPISGHTALYWYRQSLGQGLEFLIYFQGNSAPDKSGLPSDRFSAERTGGSVSTLTIQRTQQEDSAVYLCASSLAGGDNQPQHFGDGTRLSIL.